These 20 T cell receptor beta chains came from one sample sequenced in a study of CD8 T cells in ankylosing spondylitis. TCRdb passed the 5' RACE reads through MiXCR, listing each CDR3 protein once. This sample has 350,000 or so distinct CDR3 sequences, with 11% found just once. The sequencing input was blood, either unsorted or a sorted T cell fraction (not recorded which). The source of these receptors is a female donor with ankylosing spondylitis or in good health (not recorded which).

This clonotype was counted many times. The chain combines TRBV20-1 with TRBJ2-2; possibly TRBD1 for D (6 bases). Germline loops: CDR1 DFQATT, CDR2 SNEGSKA (reference sequence). V lost 0 bases to trimming and J lost 0 bases, with 11 bases between them. This CDR3 is built from 16 residues. The CDR3 is CSARDRRQANTGELFF. Here the CDR3 DNA reads TGCAGTGCTAGAGATCGAAGACAGGCGAACACCGGGGAGCTGTTTTTT.

In this sample, this clonotype turned up a few times. The V and J genes are TRBV9 and TRBJ2-3, with TRBD2 identical over 11 bases. This CDR3 is 20 amino acids long. Germline V gene data show CDR1 as SGDLS and CDR2 as YYNGEE. J gave up 3 bases and V 1 base, and 16 bases lay outside the gene matches. CDR3 in DNA: TGTGCCAGCAGCGTATCTCCTAGCGGGGGGCCCCGCCCGAGGACAGATACGCAGTATTTT. Encoded protein: CASSVSPSGGPRPRTDTQYF.

This clonotype occurred many times. J is TRBJ1-1 and V is TRBV5-1, with D maybe TRBD1 (5 bases). V was clipped by 5 bases and J by 1 base, with 15 bases between them. CDR3 size: 15 residues. Germline V CDR1 and CDR2: SGHRS, YFSETQ. CDR3 sequence reads: CASSGGTWRNTEAFF. CDR3 nucleotide sequence: TGCGCCAGCAGTGGGGGAACATGGAGGAACACTGAAGCTTTCTTT.

This clonotype showed up many times. The chain recombines TRBV9 with TRBJ1-1; perhaps TRBD1 as D (5 bases). The CDR3 loop spans 16 amino acids. The germline CDR1 and CDR2 sequences are SGDLS and YYNGEE. V was pared by 4 bases and J by 4 bases, with 20 bases between. CDR3 residues: CASSTHPGTEGTEAFF. In nucleotides, the CDR3 is TGTGCCAGCAGCACCCACCCCGGGACGGAGGGCACTGAAGCTTTCTTT.

This clonotype was seen at least ten times. The rearrangement uses TRBV11-2 and TRBJ2-1; D is possibly TRBD2 (6 bases). Germline CDR1 is SGHAT and CDR2 is FQNNGV. V gave up 2 bases and J gave up 5 bases, with 10 bases separating them. The CDR3 is 14 amino acids. CDR3 nucleotides: TGTGCCAGCAGCTTACCCGGGGGTAACAATGAGCAGTTCTTC. This codes for CASSLPGGNNEQFF.

Many counts were recorded for this clonotype. The genes are TRBV20-1 and TRBJ2-1; 12 nucleotides align to TRBD2. This CDR3 has 16 amino acids. Germline assignment: CDR1 DFQATT and CDR2 SNEGSKA (reference sequence). Trimming cost V 0 bases and J 7 bases; bases outside gene matches: 7. The CDR3 nucleotides are TGCAGTGCTAGAGATCCATCTAGCGGGAGGGTTAATGAGCAGTTCTTC. Protein sequence: CSARDPSSGRVNEQFF.

This clonotype was found many times. The chain joins TRBV10-3 to TRBJ2-7; D possibly corresponds to TRBD1 (6 bases). CDR1 and CDR2 from the germline V gene are ENHRY and SYGVKD. Deletions cut 8 bases from V and 3 bases from J, with 17 bases between. CDR3 length equals 14 residues. The DNA of the CDR3 is TGTGCCATCGCCCCAGGAACAGGGTACTACGAGCAGTACTTC. It encodes CAIAPGTGYYEQYF.

This clonotype has at least ten counts. V and J are TRBV20-1 and TRBJ1-5; D remains unclear. V lost 4 bases to trimming and J lost 0 bases, with 10 bases between them. Looked up from germline, CDR1 is DFQATT and CDR2 is SNEGSKA (reference sequence). CDR3 length: 14 residues. Here the CDR3 reads CSAKRSVSNQPQHF. The DNA for the CDR3 is TGCAGTGCTAAGCGGTCAGTTAGCAATCAGCCCCAGCATTTT.

V gene TRBV5-1 combines with J gene TRBJ2-3; tentatively, D is TRBD1 (6 bases). The CDR3 runs 16 residues. Trimming took off 4 bases at V and 3 bases at J, with 18 bases between the two ends. Germline loops: CDR1 SGHRS, CDR2 YFSETQ. CDR3: CASSIGQPVGTDTQYF. The CDR3 DNA reads as TGCGCCAGCAGCATAGGACAGCCGGTGGGTACAGATACGCAGTATTTT.

This clonotype was seen repeatedly, ten times or more. The gene calls are TRBV27 and TRBJ2-2, with D hard to call. CDR1 is MNHEY, CDR2 SMNVEV, per germline (reference sequence). There are 13 residues in the CDR3. V gave up 7 bases and J gave up 4 bases, with 10 bases separating them. This CDR3 is CASTPKSTGELFF. CDR3 DNA: TGTGCCAGCACCCCAAAGAGCACCGGGGAGCTGTTTTTT.

This clonotype was seen more than once but under ten times. This chain uses TRBV20-1 with TRBJ1-1; TRBD1 might be the D (6 bases). CDR3 size: 13 residues. CDR1 and CDR2 (germline): DFQATT, SNEGSKA (reference sequence). V gave up 1 base and J gave up 8 bases, with 14 bases separating them. The CDR3 DNA follows: TGCAGTGCTAGAGTACGGGAGGGGGGAGAAGCTTTCTTT. Translated: CSARVREGGEAFF.

The chain uses TRBV28 and TRBJ2-7; TRBD1 agrees at 9 bases. Germline V CDR1 and CDR2: MDHEN, SYDVKM. V shed 6 bases, J shed 2 bases, and the junction held 5 bases outside the gene matches. This CDR3 comprises 14 residues. The CDR3 DNA follows: TGTGCCAGCAGGGCTGGACAGGGGACCTACGAGCAGTACTTC. Translation: CASRAGQGTYEQYF.

Concerning this clonotype itself: Compared with germline, one end of the junction differs, possibly owing to a read error. J is TRBJ1-5 and V is TRBV20-1, with D maybe TRBD1 (6 bases). This CDR3 has 17 residues. Looked up from germline, CDR1 is DFQATT and CDR2 is SNEGSKA (reference sequence). The CDR3 region has the DNA TGCTGTGCTAGAGGGGGGAAGACCCAGACTAGCAATCAGCCCCAGCATTTT. It specifies CCARGGKTQTSNQPQHF.

This clonotype was counted at least ten times. The CDR3 coding sequence is TGTGCCAGCAGCGTAGACGCAGACCCCTCCTACGAGCAGTACTTC. Protein: CASSVDADPSYEQYF. The chain has TRBV9 and TRBJ2-7; D remains unclear. Germline CDR1 is SGDLS and CDR2 is YYNGEE. The V and J ends lost 0 bases and 0 bases respectively, with 10 bases between them. The length of the CDR3 is 15 residues.

V and J are TRBV28 and TRBJ2-1; D gene unclear. This CDR3 spans 12 amino acids. Per the germline V gene, CDR1 is MDHEN and CDR2 is SYDVKM. V was trimmed by 6 bases and J by 8 bases, leaving 11 bases between them. CDR3 loop: CASSNDFDEQFF. In nucleotides, the CDR3 is TGTGCCAGCAGCAACGACTTTGATGAGCAGTTCTTC.

Regarding this clonotype: It is likely a read error, because the conserved phenylalanine at the end of the CDR3 is missing. This chain links TRBV5-6 with TRBJ2-7; perhaps TRBD1 as D (6 bases). Germline assignment: CDR1 SGHDT and CDR2 YYEEEE. V lost 4 bases and J lost 7, with 15 bases in between. The CDR3 contains 13 residues. In DNA, the CDR3 is TGTGCCAGCAGCCTAGGCAGGGGAAGAGAGCAGTACTAC. As protein: CASSLGRGREQYY.

This clonotype was picked up many times. The chain links TRBV20-1 to TRBJ2-1; 9 bases line up with TRBD2. The germline gives CDR1 DFQATT, CDR2 SNEGSKA (reference sequence). The CDR3 length is 16 residues. Trimming cost V 2 bases and J 4 bases; bases outside gene matches: 9. The CDR3 loop is CSARSGGTSLYNEQFF. Here the CDR3 DNA reads TGCAGTGCTAGATCCGGAGGGACTAGCCTATACAATGAGCAGTTCTTC.

V gene TRBV3-1 combines with J gene TRBJ2-5; the match to TRBD2 covers 10 bases. There are 19 residues in the CDR3. V lost 0 bases, J lost 4 bases, and 14 bases stayed unmatched. CDR1 is LGHDT, CDR2 YNNKEL, per germline (reference sequence). As DNA, the CDR3 is TGTGCCAGCAGCCAAGATTCGAAACTAGCGGGATCTGCTAGAGAGACCCAGTACTTC. It specifies CASSQDSKLAGSARETQYF.

This clonotype was counted at least ten times. The chain employs TRBV20-1 and TRBJ1-1, with TRBD1 as a possible D gene (5 bases). Germline values: CDR1 DFQATT, CDR2 SNEGSKA (reference sequence). The ends were cut back, 4 bases at V and 0 bases at J, with 9 bases in the middle. The CDR3 is 13 amino acids. The CDR3 DNA reads TGCAGTGCTACCCGGGACGTGAACACTGAAGCTTTCTTT. Translated: CSATRDVNTEAFF.

The chain combines TRBV7-3 with TRBJ2-1; TRBD1 is a possible D gene (5 bases). Trimming shortened V by 5 bases and J by 7 bases, and 18 bases separated the two germline ends. This CDR3 is 15 amino acids long. Germline assignment: CDR1 SGHTA and CDR2 FQGTGA. In DNA form, the CDR3 reads TGTGCCAGCAGCCCAGTGGCGGCCCAGGGTAATGAGCAGTTCTTC. Translated, it gives CASSPVAAQGNEQFF.